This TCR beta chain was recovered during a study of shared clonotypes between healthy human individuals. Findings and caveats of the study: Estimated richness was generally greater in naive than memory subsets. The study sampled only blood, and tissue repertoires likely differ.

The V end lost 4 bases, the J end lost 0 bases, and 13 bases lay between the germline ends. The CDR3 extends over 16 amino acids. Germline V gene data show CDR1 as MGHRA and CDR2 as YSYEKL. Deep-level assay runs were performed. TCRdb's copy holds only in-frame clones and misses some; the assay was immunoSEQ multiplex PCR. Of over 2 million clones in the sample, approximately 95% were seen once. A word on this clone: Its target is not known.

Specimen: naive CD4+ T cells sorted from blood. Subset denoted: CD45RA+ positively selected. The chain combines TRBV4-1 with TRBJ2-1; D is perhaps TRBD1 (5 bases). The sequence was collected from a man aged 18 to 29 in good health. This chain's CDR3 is CASSRGRDSSYNEQFF. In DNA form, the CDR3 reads TGCGCCAGCAGCCGAGGACGTGACAGCTCCTACAATGAGCAGTTCTTC.